The clone carrying this T cell receptor beta chain appeared a few times. Its specificity is not known. The V gene lost 3 bases and the J gene lost 6 bases, with 10 bases spanning the gap. The length of the CDR3 is 14 residues. CDR1 SGDLS and CDR2 YYNGEE come from the germline V gene. This specimen comes from a study of T cells in Graves' hyperthyroidism and ophthalmopathy. Whole-study findings and limits: Most clonotypes that expanded in the thyroid above 0.001 also showed up in blood.

The investigators amplified TCR beta CDR3 regions from RNA transcripts. TCR CDR3 regions were first amplified by RT-PCR with HTBI primers. TCRdb used MiXCR to reprocess the multiplex PCR reads, holding one entry per CDR3 protein. This sample has hundreds of thousands of distinct CDR3 sequences, with around 15% found just once. Sequencing input: blood. This chain links TRBV9 with TRBJ1-6; D might be TRBD1 (5 bases). The sequence was obtained from a woman aged 35 to 49 with Graves' ophthalmopathy. The CDR3 nucleotides are TGTGCCAGCAGCGCAGGGAATGCTAATTCACCCCTCCACTTT. Encoded protein: CASSAGNANSPLHF.